This TCR beta chain was sequenced for a study of hypomethylating agent response in myelodysplastic syndrome. Across the whole study: The myelodysplastic syndrome patients comprised several men and a couple of women. The study's findings and limits: The MDS versus healthy comparison may be affected by non-age-matched controls.

This clone occurred once. The antigen is undetermined. Here immunoSEQ multiplex PCR was the method, and the copy in TCRdb shows in-frame clones only, minus some. The sample has around 3,100 clones; roughly four fifths are singletons. Germline V gene data show CDR1 as SGHRS and CDR2 as YFSETQ. V shed 4 bases, J shed 5 bases, and the junction held 5 bases outside the gene matches. The CDR3 extends over 14 amino acids. The V call is TRBV5-1, the J call TRBJ1-1; 10 bases align to TRBD1. The TCR originated in a human donor with myelodysplastic syndrome. Here the sequenced sample was bone marrow, taken before or after starting hypomethylating agent treatment for myelodysplastic syndrome (not recorded which). CDR3 sequence (DNA): TGCGCCAGCAGCCAAGACAGGGGGCAAACTGAAGCTTTCTTT. Protein sequence: CASSQDRGQTEAFF.